This TCR beta chain was observed in a study of T cells in Graves' hyperthyroidism and ophthalmopathy. Study at large: Peripheral blood was obtained at initial diagnosis, preceding any treatment.

Using RNA transcripts as the source, TCR beta CDR3 regions were amplified. A set of HTBI primers served as the primers for a first-round RT-PCR of the TCR CDR3. TCRdb redid the calling of the multiplex PCR reads with MiXCR, one entry per CDR3 protein. The data hold under 400,000 distinct CDR3 sequences, with 18% observed a single time. Notes on the study in general: Ophthalmopathy was identified by the model a median about seven months ahead of onset.

This clonotype was recorded at least ten times. Its antigen is as yet unknown. When ophthalmopathy did not progress within 18 months, Graves' hyperthyroidism was considered stable. Patients aged 18 to 65 had newly diagnosed hyperthyroidism of under 2 months' duration. Germline V CDR1 and CDR2: MDHEN, SYDVKM. V dropped 3 bases and J dropped 5 bases, with 11 bases sitting between them. CDR3 size: 14 residues. This sequence was found in a woman aged 50 to 60 with Graves' hyperthyroidism. The sample taken for sequencing was blood. The V call is TRBV28, the J call TRBJ1-5, with D uncertain. The DNA for the CDR3 is TGTGCCAGCAGTTTCGGAGGGCAGTATCAGCCCCAGCATTTT. Its protein is CASSFGGQYQPQHF.